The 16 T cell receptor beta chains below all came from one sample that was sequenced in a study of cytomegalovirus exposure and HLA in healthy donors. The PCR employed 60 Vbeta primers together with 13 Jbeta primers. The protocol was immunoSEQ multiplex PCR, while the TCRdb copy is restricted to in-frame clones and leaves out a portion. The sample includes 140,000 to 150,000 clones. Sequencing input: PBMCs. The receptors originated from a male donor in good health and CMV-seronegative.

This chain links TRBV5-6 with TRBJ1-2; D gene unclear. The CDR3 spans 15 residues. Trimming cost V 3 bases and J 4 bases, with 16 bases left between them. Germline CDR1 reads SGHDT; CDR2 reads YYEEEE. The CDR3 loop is CASSSPGGLSYGYTF. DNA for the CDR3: TGTGCCAGCAGCTCTCCCGGAGGGCTCAGCTATGGCTACACCTTC.

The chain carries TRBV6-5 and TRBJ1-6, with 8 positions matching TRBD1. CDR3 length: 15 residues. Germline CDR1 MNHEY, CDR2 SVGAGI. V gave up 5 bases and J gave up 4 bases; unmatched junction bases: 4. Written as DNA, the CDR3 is TGTGCCAGCAGTCCCGGACAGGGATATAATTCACCCCTCCACTTT. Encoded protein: CASSPGQGYNSPLHF.

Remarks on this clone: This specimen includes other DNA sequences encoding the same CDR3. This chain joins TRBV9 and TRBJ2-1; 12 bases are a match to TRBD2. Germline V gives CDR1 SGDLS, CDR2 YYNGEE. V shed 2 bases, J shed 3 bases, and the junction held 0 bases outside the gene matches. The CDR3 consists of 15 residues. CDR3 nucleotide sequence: TGTGCCAGCAGCGTGGGACTAGCGGGCTACAATGAGCAGTTCTTC. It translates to CASSVGLAGYNEQFF.

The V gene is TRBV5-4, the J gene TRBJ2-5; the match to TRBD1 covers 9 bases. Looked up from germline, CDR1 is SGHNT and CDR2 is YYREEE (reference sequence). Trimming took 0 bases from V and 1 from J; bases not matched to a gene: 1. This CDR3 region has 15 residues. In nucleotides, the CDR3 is TGTGCCAGCAGCTTGGCGGACAGGGGCCAAGAGACCCAGTACTTC. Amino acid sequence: CASSLADRGQETQYF.

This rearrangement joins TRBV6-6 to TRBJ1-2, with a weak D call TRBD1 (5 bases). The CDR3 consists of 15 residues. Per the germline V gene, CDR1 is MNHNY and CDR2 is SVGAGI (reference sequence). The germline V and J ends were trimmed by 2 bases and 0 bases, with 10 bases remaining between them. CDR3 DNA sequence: TGTGCCAGCAGTTACCTCAGGGTAGCTAACTATGGCTACACCTTC. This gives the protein CASSYLRVANYGYTF.

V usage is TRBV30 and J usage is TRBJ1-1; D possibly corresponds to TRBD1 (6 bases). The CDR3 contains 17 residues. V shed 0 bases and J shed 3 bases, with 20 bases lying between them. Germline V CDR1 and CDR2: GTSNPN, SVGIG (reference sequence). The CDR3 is CAWSVQRTGWSDTEAFF. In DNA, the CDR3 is TGTGCCTGGAGTGTACAAAGAACAGGGTGGAGCGACACTGAAGCTTTCTTT.

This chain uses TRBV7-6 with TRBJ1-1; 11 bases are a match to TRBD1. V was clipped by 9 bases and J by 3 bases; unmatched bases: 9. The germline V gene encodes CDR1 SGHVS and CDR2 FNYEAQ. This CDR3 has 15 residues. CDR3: CASARGGQGDTEAFF. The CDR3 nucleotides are TGTGCCAGTGCCAGGGGGGGACAGGGGGACACTGAAGCTTTCTTT.

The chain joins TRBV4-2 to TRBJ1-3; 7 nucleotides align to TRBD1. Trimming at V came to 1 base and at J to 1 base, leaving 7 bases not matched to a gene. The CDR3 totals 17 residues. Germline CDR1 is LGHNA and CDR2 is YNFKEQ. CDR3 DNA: TGTGCCAGCAGCCAAGTAGTAGGGGGCGTATCTGGAAACACCATATATTTT. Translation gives CASSQVVGGVSGNTIYF.

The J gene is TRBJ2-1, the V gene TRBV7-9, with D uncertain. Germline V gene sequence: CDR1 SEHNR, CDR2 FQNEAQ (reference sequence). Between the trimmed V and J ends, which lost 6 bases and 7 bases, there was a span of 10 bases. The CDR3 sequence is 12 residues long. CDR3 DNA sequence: TGTGCCAGCAGTCCCGGTTGGAATGAGCAGTTCTTC. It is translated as CASSPGWNEQFF.

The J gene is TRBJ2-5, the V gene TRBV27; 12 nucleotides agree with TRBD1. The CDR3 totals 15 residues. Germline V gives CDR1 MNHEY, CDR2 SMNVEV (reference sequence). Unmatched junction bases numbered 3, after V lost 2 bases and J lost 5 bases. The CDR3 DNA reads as TGTGCCAGCAGTTTAGCCGGGACAGGGGGCGAGACCCAGTACTTC. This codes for CASSLAGTGGETQYF.

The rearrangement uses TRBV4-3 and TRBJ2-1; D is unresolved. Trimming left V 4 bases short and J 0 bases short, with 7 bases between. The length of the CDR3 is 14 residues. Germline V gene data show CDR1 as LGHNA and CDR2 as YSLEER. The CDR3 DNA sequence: TGCGCCAGCAGCCCCTACCGCTCCTACAATGAGCAGTTCTTC. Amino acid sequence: CASSPYRSYNEQFF.

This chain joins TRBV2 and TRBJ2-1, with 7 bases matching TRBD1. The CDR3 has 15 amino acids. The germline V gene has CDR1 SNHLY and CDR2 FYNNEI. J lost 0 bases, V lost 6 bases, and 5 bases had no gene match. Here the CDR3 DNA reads TGTGCCAGCAGGGAACAGGGGAGCTCCTACAATGAGCAGTTCTTC. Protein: CASREQGSSYNEQFF.

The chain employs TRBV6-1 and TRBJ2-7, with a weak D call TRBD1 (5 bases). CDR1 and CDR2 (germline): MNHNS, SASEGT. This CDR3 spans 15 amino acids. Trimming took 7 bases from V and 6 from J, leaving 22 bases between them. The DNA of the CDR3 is TGTGCCAGCATCCGTATATTAGGGGCCTCGATCGAGCAGTACTTC. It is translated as CASIRILGASIEQYF.

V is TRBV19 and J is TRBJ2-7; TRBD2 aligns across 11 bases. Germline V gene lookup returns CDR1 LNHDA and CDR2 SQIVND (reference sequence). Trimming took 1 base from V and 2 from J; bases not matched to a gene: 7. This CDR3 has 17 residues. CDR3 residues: CASSIGGTSGSAYEQYF. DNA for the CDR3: TGTGCCAGTAGTATAGGTGGGACTAGCGGTTCAGCCTACGAGCAGTACTTC.

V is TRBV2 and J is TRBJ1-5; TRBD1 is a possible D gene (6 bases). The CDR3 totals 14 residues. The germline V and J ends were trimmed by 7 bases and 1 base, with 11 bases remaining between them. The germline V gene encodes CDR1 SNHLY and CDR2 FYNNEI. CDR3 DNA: TGTGCCAGCATGGGGACATACAGCAATCAGCCCCAGCATTTT. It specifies CASMGTYSNQPQHF.

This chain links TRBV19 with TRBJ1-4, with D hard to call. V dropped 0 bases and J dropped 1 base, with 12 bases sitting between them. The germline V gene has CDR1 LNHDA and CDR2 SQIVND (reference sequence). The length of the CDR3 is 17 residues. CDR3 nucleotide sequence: TGTGCCAGTAGTATAGAGGAGCAGATTGTAACTAATGAAAAACTGTTTTTT. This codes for CASSIEEQIVTNEKLFF. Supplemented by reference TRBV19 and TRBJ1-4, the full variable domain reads DGGITQSPKYLFRKEGQNVTLSCEQNLNHDAMYWYRQDPGQGLRLIYYSQIVNDFQKGDIAEGYSVSREKKESFPLTVTSAQKNPTAFYLCASSIEEQIVTNEKLFFGSGTQLSVL.